These T cell receptor beta chains were read from a single sample in a study of shared clonotypes between healthy human individuals. The protocol was immunoSEQ multiplex PCR, while the TCRdb copy is restricted to in-frame clones and leaves out a portion. Here the sample spans approximately 2,000,000 clones, around 93% being singletons. Sequencing input: naive CD4+ T cells from PBMCs. These receptors were taken from a man younger than 30 in good health. Some clones in this sample may be carry-over from other donors' samples. Both conserved end residues are part of each CDR3. The order of the fields is V gene, J gene, D gene, clone size, CDR3 protein, CDR3 DNA. A D gene is named only where the DNA matches it firmly. Size values are once, few and many counts, or a class for expanded clones, and some rows have none.

V gene: TRBV2
J gene: TRBJ1-1
D gene: -
clone size: few
CDR3 protein: CASRGPSVMNTEAFF
CDR3 DNA: TGTGCCAGCAGAGGACCTTCGGTTATGAACACTGAAGCTTTCTTT

V gene: TRBV28
J gene: TRBJ2-7
D gene: -
clone size: once
CDR3 protein: CASAQGGAISYEQYF
CDR3 DNA: TGTGCCAGCGCCCAGGGGGGGGCAATATCCTACGAGCAGTACTTC

V gene: TRBV19
J gene: TRBJ1-5
D gene: -
clone size: -
CDR3 protein: CASSKIHRDQPQHF
CDR3 DNA: TGTGCCAGTAGTAAGATACACCGAGATCAGCCCCAGCATTTT

V gene: TRBV9
J gene: TRBJ2-7
D gene: TRBD1
clone size: -
CDR3 protein: CASSDRDRAGGSYEQYF
CDR3 DNA: TGTGCCAGCAGCGACCGGGACAGGGCAGGAGGCTCCTACGAGCAGTACTTC

V gene: TRBV7-8
J gene: TRBJ2-1
D gene: -
clone size: -
CDR3 protein: CASSHLNRDNEQFF
CDR3 DNA: TGTGCCAGCAGCCACCTGAACAGAGACAATGAGCAGTTCTTC

V gene: TRBV14
J gene: TRBJ2-1
D gene: TRBD2
clone size: -
CDR3 protein: CASSQFSGGSYNEQFF
CDR3 DNA: TGTGCCAGCAGCCAATTCTCGGGGGGGTCCTACAATGAGCAGTTCTTC

V gene: TRBV12-5
J gene: TRBJ2-5
D gene: TRBD2
clone size: -
CDR3 protein: CASGLGLAPETQYF
CDR3 DNA: TGTGCTAGTGGTTTGGGACTAGCCCCAGAGACCCAGTACTTC

V gene: TRBV5-1
J gene: TRBJ2-3
D gene: -
clone size: -
CDR3 protein: CASSLAATLTDTQYF
CDR3 DNA: TGCGCCAGCAGCTTGGCAGCCACCCTCACAGATACGCAGTATTTT

V gene: TRBV30
J gene: TRBJ1-3
D gene: -
clone size: -
CDR3 protein: CALVNMRESGNTIYF
CDR3 DNA: TGTGCCCTGGTGAATATGAGGGAGTCTGGAAACACCATATATTTT

V gene: TRBV7-8
J gene: TRBJ1-5
D gene: -
clone size: -
CDR3 protein: CASSRMMGQPQHF
CDR3 DNA: TGTGCCAGCAGCCGTATGATGGGACAGCCCCAGCATTTT

V gene: TRBV5-6
J gene: TRBJ2-5
D gene: -
clone size: -
CDR3 protein: CASSLDASAQETQYF
CDR3 DNA: TGTGCCAGCAGCTTGGATGCGTCAGCCCAAGAGACCCAGTACTTC

V gene: TRBV29-1
J gene: TRBJ2-7
D gene: TRBD2
clone size: -
CDR3 protein: CSVVPGGIYEQYF
CDR3 DNA: TGCAGCGTTGTACCGGGGGGTATATACGAGCAGTACTTC

V gene: TRBV14
J gene: TRBJ2-5
D gene: -
clone size: -
CDR3 protein: CASSQGGDRTYQETQYF
CDR3 DNA: TGTGCCAGCAGCCAAGGGGGGGACAGAACGTACCAAGAGACCCAGTACTTC

V gene: TRBV7-2
J gene: TRBJ2-1
D gene: -
clone size: -
CDR3 protein: CASSLELSSYNEQFF
CDR3 DNA: TGTGCCAGCAGCTTAGAACTGAGCTCCTACAATGAGCAGTTCTTC

V gene: TRBV28
J gene: TRBJ1-1
D gene: -
clone size: few
CDR3 protein: CASRQGTEAFF
CDR3 DNA: TGTGCCAGCAGGCAGGGGACTGAAGCTTTCTTT

V gene: TRBV10-2
J gene: TRBJ2-7
D gene: -
clone size: once
CDR3 protein: CASSESSAGQYF
CDR3 DNA: TGCGCCAGCAGTGAGTCGTCGGCTGGGCAGTACTTC

V gene: TRBV10-1
J gene: TRBJ2-7
D gene: -
clone size: -
CDR3 protein: CASSSGSSYEQYF
CDR3 DNA: TGCGCCAGCAGTTCCGGCAGCTCCTACGAGCAGTACTTC

V gene: TRBV19
J gene: TRBJ2-2
D gene: -
clone size: -
CDR3 protein: CASSTGGPRNTGELFF
CDR3 DNA: TGTGCCAGTAGTACAGGCGGCCCCCGGAACACCGGGGAGCTGTTTTTT

V gene: TRBV19
J gene: TRBJ2-7
D gene: TRBD1
clone size: once
CDR3 protein: CASSLDPGQGADEQYF
CDR3 DNA: TGTGCCAGTAGTCTTGACCCAGGACAGGGGGCGGACGAGCAGTACTTC

V gene: TRBV7-9
J gene: TRBJ2-3
D gene: TRBD2
clone size: once
CDR3 protein: CASSLSGRTHTDTQYF
CDR3 DNA: TGTGCCAGCAGCCTTAGCGGGAGGACACACACAGATACGCAGTATTTT

V gene: TRBV28
J gene: TRBJ2-7
D gene: -
clone size: -
CDR3 protein: CASGGASAPSYEQYF
CDR3 DNA: TGTGCCAGCGGCGGAGCTAGCGCTCCATCCTACGAGCAGTACTTC

V gene: TRBV27
J gene: TRBJ2-7
D gene: -
clone size: -
CDR3 protein: CASSFARWGVAESYEQYF
CDR3 DNA: TGTGCCAGCAGTTTTGCCCGCTGGGGGGTAGCGGAATCCTACGAGCAGTACTTC

V gene: TRBV11-1
J gene: TRBJ1-2
D gene: -
clone size: -
CDR3 protein: CASSPGPAANYGYTF
CDR3 DNA: TGTGCCAGCAGCCCGGGTCCGGCGGCTAACTATGGCTACACCTTC

V gene: TRBV30
J gene: TRBJ2-1
D gene: -
clone size: -
CDR3 protein: CAWSVPAASSYNEQFF
CDR3 DNA: TGTGCCTGGAGTGTACCAGCGGCAAGCTCCTACAATGAGCAGTTCTTC

V gene: TRBV27
J gene: TRBJ2-1
D gene: -
clone size: -
CDR3 protein: CAIAQVRNSEQFF
CDR3 DNA: TGTGCCATAGCTCAAGTCCGCAATAGTGAGCAGTTCTTC

V gene: TRBV7-7
J gene: TRBJ2-5
D gene: -
clone size: -
CDR3 protein: CASSSRPGVAETQYF
CDR3 DNA: TGTGCCAGCAGCTCACGCCCAGGGGTTGCGGAGACCCAGTACTTC

V gene: TRBV30
J gene: TRBJ2-6
D gene: -
clone size: -
CDR3 protein: CAWVGGANVLTF
CDR3 DNA: TGTGCCTGGGTAGGGGGGGCCAACGTCCTGACTTTC

V gene: TRBV4-1
J gene: TRBJ2-2
D gene: TRBD1
clone size: -
CDR3 protein: CASSQDNGDRGRTGELFF
CDR3 DNA: TGCGCCAGCAGCCAAGATAACGGGGACAGGGGGCGCACCGGGGAGCTGTTTTTT

V gene: TRBV5-1
J gene: TRBJ2-7
D gene: -
clone size: -
CDR3 protein: CASSLGTNSYEQYF
CDR3 DNA: TGCGCCAGCAGCTTAGGGACAAACTCCTACGAGCAGTACTTC

V gene: TRBV5-4
J gene: TRBJ1-5
D gene: -
clone size: -
CDR3 protein: CASSLGPSNQPQHF
CDR3 DNA: TGTGCCAGCAGCTTGGGACCGAGCAATCAGCCCCAGCATTTT